This T cell receptor beta chain is drawn from a study of Siglec-9 on CD8 T cells in melanoma. Assay: immunoSEQ multiplex PCR; the TCRdb copy retains only in-frame clones and omits some. The data contain about 30,000 clones, roughly 78% of them singletons. Trimming pared 6 bases from V and 5 bases from J, leaving 16 bases between. The germline V gene has CDR1 SGHAT and CDR2 FQNNGV. CDR3 size: 15 residues. Study-level findings and limits: In melanoma tumors, a Siglec-9-marked effector memory CD8+ subset reportedly appeared to accumulate.

Worth noting for this clone: Its target is not known.

This TCR derives from a human donor in good health. The chain links TRBV11-2 to TRBJ1-4; D is perhaps TRBD1 (5 bases). The sequenced material came from Siglec-9- CD8+ T cells sorted from blood. For the CDR3, the DNA is TGTGCCAGCAGTAAACACTACTCAGGGAATGAAAAACTGTTTTTT. Protein product: CASSKHYSGNEKLFF. Based on the CDR3 plus reference TRBV11-2 and TRBJ1-4, the full variable domain is EAGVAQSPRYKIIEKRQSVAFWCNPISGHATLYWYQQILGQGPKLLIQFQNNGVVDDSQLPKDRFSAERLKGVDSTLKIQPAKLEDSAVYLCASSKHYSGNEKLFFGSGTQLSVL.